The 9 T cell receptor beta chains given below trace back to one sample, sequenced in a study of T cell responses to AZD1222 COVID-19 vaccine. Sequenced by immunoSEQ multiplex PCR; TCRdb stores in-frame clones only, minus some. This table has approximately 76,000 clones, nearly 85% appearing once. The starting material was peripheral blood, obtained on day 0 of AZD1222 vaccination. All receptors come from an adult in good health.

This sequence joins TRBV4-3 and TRBJ2-2; D not certain. CDR3 length: 18 residues. Germline V CDR1 and CDR2: LGHNA, YSLEER. V was cut by 0 bases and J by 3 bases, with 17 bases left in between. As DNA, the CDR3 is TGCGCCAGCAGCCAAGATTTCAGGAACCCCGAGGACACCGGGGAGCTGTTTTTT. It translates to CASSQDFRNPEDTGELFF.

The chain carries TRBV30 and TRBJ1-4; a possible D gene is TRBD1 (5 bases). The germline V and J ends were trimmed by 0 bases and 6 bases, with 20 bases remaining between them. The CDR3 totals 17 residues. The germline CDR1 and CDR2 sequences are GTSNPN and SVGIG (reference sequence). CDR3 in amino acids: CAWSVWGDLTGDEKLFF. The CDR3 bases are TGTGCCTGGAGTGTATGGGGTGATCTAACGGGGGATGAAAAACTGTTTTTT.

This clone was detected a few times. V is TRBV4-3 and J is TRBJ2-7; possibly TRBD1 for D (6 bases). The germline V and J ends were trimmed by 1 base and 9 bases, with 22 bases remaining between them. The CDR3 loop spans 16 amino acids. Germline values: CDR1 LGHNA, CDR2 YSLEER. The CDR3, as DNA: TGCGCCAGCAGCCAAGGCTACCAGTGGACAGCCCAGGGGCAGTACTTC. Translation: CASSQGYQWTAQGQYF.

V and J are TRBV25-1 and TRBJ2-5; D is uncertain. This CDR3 comprises 11 residues. CDR1 is MGHDK, CDR2 SYGVNS, per germline. Trimming removed 7 bases at V and 1 base at J, with 4 bases between. The DNA for the CDR3 is TGTGCCAGCACTGCCCAAGAGACCCAGTACTTC. Its translation is CASTAQETQYF.

This clone was recorded a few times. The chain combines TRBV5-6 with TRBJ1-5; D is ambiguous. Germline V gene data show CDR1 as SGHDT and CDR2 as YYEEEE. The V end lost 2 bases, the J end lost 1 base, and 4 bases lay between the germline ends. This CDR3 contains 13 residues. CDR3 nucleotide sequence: TGTGCCAGCAGCTTCACCAGCAATCAGCCCCAGCATTTT. This translates into CASSFTSNQPQHF.

The chain carries TRBV9 and TRBJ1-2, with no clear D. This CDR3 has 15 residues. Germline CDR1 is SGDLS and CDR2 is YYNGEE. V lost 4 bases, J lost 1 base, and 14 bases lay in between. CDR3 protein: CASSPEDGGNYGYTF. In DNA, the CDR3 is TGTGCCAGCAGCCCAGAGGACGGCGGTAACTATGGCTACACCTTC.

The chain employs TRBV29-1 and TRBJ2-3, with TRBD2 matching over 7 bases. Trimming removed 2 bases from V and 6 bases from J; junction bases left unmatched: 5. This CDR3 region has 13 residues. Germline V gene lookup returns CDR1 SQVTM and CDR2 ANQGSEA. CDR3 in amino acids: CSVERSGADTQYF. In DNA, the CDR3 is TGCAGCGTTGAAAGGAGCGGGGCGGATACGCAGTATTTT.

Only a few counts were recorded for this clone. This rearrangement joins TRBV2 to TRBJ2-7, with D unclear. The germline gives CDR1 SNHLY, CDR2 FYNNEI. This CDR3 has 11 residues. The V gene lost 8 bases and the J gene lost 2 bases, with 7 bases spanning the gap. The CDR3 loop reads CASDDAYEQYF. The CDR3 DNA follows: TGTGCCAGCGACGATGCCTACGAGCAGTACTTC.

The V and J genes are TRBV7-2 and TRBJ2-7, with D perhaps TRBD2 (6 bases). Trimming pared 1 base from V and 4 bases from J, leaving 14 bases between. CDR1 is SGHTA, CDR2 FQGNSA, per germline. This CDR3 is built from 15 residues. CDR3 sequence reads: CASSLVARDGYEQYF. The CDR3 bases are TGTGCCAGCAGCTTAGTTGCGCGGGATGGGTACGAGCAGTACTTC.